The TCR beta chain under discussion was sequenced for a study of blood T cell repertoires in COVID-19. The V gene's germline CDR1 is SNHLY and CDR2 FYNNEI. The CDR3 extends over 13 amino acids. With V trimmed by 5 bases and J by 4 bases, 4 bases remained unmatched. The assay was immunoSEQ multiplex PCR, and TCRdb's table has in-frame clones only and misses some. This table holds approximately 34,000 clones, 80% found once. This TCR was sampled from a woman aged 70-85 years with acute or convalescent COVID-19. Sequenced input: peripheral blood. This chain uses TRBV2 with TRBJ1-1; TRBD1 agrees at 7 bases. The CDR3, as DNA: TGTGCCAGCAGTACACAGGGGACCACTGAAGCTTTCTTT. The encoded protein is CASSTQGTTEAFF. Full variable domain (missing parts from reference TRBV2 and TRBJ1-1): EPEVTQTPSHQVTQMGQEVILRCVPISNHLYFYWYRQILGQKVEFLVSFYNNEISEKSEIFDDQFSVERPDGSNFTLKIRSTKLEDSAMYFCASSTQGTTEAFFGQGTRLTVV.